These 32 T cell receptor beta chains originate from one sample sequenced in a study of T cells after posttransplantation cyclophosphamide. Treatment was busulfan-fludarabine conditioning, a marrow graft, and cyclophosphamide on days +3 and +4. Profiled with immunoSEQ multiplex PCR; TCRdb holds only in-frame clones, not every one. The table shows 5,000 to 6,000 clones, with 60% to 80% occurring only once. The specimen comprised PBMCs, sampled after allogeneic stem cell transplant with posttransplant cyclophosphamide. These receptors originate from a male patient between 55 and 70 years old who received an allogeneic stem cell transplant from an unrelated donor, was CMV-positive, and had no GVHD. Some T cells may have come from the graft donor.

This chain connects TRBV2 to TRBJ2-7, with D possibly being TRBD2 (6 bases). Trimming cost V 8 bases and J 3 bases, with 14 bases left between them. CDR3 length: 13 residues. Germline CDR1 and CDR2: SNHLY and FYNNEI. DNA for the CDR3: TGTGCCAGCGCAAGCGGGTCTCGCTACGAGCAGTACTTC. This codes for CASASGSRYEQYF.

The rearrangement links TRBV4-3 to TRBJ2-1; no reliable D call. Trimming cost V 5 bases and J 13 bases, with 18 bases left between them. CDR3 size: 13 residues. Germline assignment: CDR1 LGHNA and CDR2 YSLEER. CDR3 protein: CASSYSHDRNQFF. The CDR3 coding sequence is TGCGCCAGCAGCTATAGCCATGACCGGAACCAGTTCTTC.

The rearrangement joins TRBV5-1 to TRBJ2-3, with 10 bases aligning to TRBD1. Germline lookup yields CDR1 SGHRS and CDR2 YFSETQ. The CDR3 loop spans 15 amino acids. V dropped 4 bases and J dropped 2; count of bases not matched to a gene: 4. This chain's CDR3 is CASSKGQGFTDTQYF. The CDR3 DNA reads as TGCGCCAGCAGCAAGGGACAGGGGTTCACAGATACGCAGTATTTT.

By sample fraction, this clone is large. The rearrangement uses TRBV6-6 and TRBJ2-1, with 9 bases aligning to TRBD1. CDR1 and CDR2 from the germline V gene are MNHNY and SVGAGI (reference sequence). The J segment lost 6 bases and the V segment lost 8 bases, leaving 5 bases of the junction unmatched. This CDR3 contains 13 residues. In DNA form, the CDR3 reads TGTGCCAGCGTGGACAGGGGAGGCAATGAGCAGTTCTTC. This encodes CASVDRGGNEQFF.

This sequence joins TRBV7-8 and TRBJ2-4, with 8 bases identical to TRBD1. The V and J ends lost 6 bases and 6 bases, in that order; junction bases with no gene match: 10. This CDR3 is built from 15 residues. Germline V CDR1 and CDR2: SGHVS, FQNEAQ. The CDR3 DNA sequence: TGTGCCAGCAGTCGAACAGGGGGTAGCGGAAACATTCAGTACTTC. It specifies CASSRTGGSGNIQYF. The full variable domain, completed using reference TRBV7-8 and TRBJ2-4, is GAGVSQSPRYKVAKRGQDVALRCDPISGHVSLFWYQQALGQGPEFLTYFQNEAQLDKSGLPSDRFFAERPEGSVSTLKIQRTQQEDSAVYLCASSRTGGSGNIQYFGAGTRLSVL.

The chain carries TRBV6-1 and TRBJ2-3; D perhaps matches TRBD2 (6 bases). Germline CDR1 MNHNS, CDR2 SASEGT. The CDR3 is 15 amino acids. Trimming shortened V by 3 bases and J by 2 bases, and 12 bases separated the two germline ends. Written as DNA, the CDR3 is TGTGCCAGCAGTGAGGGGGGTTCCATCACAGATACGCAGTATTTT. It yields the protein CASSEGGSITDTQYF.

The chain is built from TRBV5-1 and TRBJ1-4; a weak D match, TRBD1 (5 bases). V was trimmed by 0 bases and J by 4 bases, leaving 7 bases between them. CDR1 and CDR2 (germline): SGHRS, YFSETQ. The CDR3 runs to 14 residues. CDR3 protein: CASSLGQLNEKLFF. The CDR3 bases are TGCGCCAGCAGCTTGGGACAGCTTAATGAAAAACTGTTTTTT.

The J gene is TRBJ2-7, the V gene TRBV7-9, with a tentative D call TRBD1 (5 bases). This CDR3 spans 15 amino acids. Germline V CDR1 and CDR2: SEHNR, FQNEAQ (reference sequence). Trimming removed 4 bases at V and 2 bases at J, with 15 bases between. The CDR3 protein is CASSYWGGSTYEQYF. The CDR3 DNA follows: TGTGCCAGCAGCTACTGGGGCGGTAGCACCTACGAGCAGTACTTC.

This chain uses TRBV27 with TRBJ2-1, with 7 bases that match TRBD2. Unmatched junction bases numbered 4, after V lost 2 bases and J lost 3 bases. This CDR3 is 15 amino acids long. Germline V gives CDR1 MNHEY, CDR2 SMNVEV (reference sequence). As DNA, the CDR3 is TGTGCCAGCAGTTTACAGCGGGAAGGCTACAATGAGCAGTTCTTC. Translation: CASSLQREGYNEQFF.

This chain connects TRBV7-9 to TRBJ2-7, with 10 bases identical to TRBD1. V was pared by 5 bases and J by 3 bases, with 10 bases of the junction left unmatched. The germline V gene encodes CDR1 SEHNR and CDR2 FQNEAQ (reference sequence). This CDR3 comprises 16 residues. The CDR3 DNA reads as TGTGCCAGCAGCCCCCTAGAAGGACAGGGGGTCTACGAGCAGTACTTC. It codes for CASSPLEGQGVYEQYF.

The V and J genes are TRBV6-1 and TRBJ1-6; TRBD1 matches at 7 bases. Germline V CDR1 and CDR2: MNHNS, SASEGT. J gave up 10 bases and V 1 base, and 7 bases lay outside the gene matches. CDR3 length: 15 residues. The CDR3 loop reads CASSEDPGGMSPLHF. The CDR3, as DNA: TGTGCCAGCAGTGAAGATCCAGGGGGTATGTCACCCCTCCACTTT.

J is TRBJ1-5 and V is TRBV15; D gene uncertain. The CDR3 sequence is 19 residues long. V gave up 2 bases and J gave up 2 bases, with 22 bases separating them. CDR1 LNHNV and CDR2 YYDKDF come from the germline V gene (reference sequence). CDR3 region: CATSRRKAGVTDRNQPQHF. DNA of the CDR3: TGTGCCACCAGCAGACGAAAGGCCGGAGTCACCGATCGCAATCAGCCCCAGCATTTT. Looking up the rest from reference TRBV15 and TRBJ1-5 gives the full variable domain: DAMVIQNPRYQVTQFGKPVTLSCSQTLNHNVMYWYQQKSSQAPKLLFHYYDKDFNNEADTPDNFQSRRPNTSFCFLDIRSPGLGDTAMYLCATSRRKAGVTDRNQPQHFGDGTRLSIL.

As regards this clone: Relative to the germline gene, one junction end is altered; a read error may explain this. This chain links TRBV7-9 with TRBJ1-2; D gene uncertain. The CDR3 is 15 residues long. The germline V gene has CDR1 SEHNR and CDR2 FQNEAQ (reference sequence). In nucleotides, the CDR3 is TGTGTCAGCAGCTTATCGCAGATTCCAAACTATGGCTACACCTTC. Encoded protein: CVSSLSQIPNYGYTF.

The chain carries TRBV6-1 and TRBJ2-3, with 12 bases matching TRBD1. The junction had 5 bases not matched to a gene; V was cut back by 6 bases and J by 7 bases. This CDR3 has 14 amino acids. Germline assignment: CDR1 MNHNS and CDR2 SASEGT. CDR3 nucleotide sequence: TGTGCCAGCAGGGGGACAGGGGGCCCTAATACGCAGTATTTT. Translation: CASRGTGGPNTQYF.

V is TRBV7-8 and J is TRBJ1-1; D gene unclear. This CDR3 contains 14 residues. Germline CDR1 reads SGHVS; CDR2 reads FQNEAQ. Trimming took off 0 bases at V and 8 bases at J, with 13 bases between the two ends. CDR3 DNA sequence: TGTGCCAGCAGCTTAGCGGCGTCAAAACAGGAAGCTTTCTTT. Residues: CASSLAASKQEAFF.

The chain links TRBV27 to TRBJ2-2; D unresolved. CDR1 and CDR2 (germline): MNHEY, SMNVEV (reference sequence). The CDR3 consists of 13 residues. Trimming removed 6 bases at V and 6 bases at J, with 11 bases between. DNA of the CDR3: TGTGCCAGCAGGAAGACCCAGGCCGGGGAGCTGTTTTTT. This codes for CASRKTQAGELFF.

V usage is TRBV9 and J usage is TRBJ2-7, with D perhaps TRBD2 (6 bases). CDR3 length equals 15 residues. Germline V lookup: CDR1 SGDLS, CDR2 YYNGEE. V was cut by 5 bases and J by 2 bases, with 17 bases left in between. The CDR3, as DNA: TGTGCCAGCAGTGCCATGGGCGGGATGGCCTACGAGCAGTACTTC. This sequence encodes CASSAMGGMAYEQYF.

The CDR3 DNA reads as TGTGCCAGCAGTCGTGACATTGGCAGCACTGAAGCTTTCTTT. It codes for CASSRDIGSTEAFF. The rearrangement uses TRBV27 and TRBJ1-1; D gene unclear. The CDR3 totals 14 residues. Germline loops: CDR1 MNHEY, CDR2 SMNVEV (reference sequence). V was pared by 5 bases and J by 4 bases, with 14 bases between.

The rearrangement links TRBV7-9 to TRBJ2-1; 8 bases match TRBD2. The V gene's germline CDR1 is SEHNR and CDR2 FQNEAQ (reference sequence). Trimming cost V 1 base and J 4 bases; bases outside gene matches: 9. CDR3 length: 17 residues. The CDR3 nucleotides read TGTGCCAGCAGCTTAGACCTAGCGGGCGGACTATACAATGAGCAGTTCTTC. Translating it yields CASSLDLAGGLYNEQFF.

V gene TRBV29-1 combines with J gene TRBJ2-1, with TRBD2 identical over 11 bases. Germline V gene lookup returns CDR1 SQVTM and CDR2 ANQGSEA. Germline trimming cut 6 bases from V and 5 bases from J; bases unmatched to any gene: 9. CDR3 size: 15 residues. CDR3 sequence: CSVRSSGRADNEQFF. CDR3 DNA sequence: TGCAGCGTCCGAAGTAGCGGGAGGGCCGACAATGAGCAGTTCTTC.

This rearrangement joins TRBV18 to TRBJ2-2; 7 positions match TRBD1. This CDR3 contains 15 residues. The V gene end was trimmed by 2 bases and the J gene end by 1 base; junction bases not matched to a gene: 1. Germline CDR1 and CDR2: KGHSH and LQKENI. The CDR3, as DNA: TGTGCCAGCTCACCATGGACAGGGAACACCGGGGAGCTGTTTTTT. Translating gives CASSPWTGNTGELFF.

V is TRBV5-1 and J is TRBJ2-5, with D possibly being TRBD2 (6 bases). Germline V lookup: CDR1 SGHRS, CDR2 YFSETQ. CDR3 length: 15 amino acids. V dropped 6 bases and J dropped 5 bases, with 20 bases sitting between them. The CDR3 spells CASTEEGSVVETQYF. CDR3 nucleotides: TGCGCCAGCACCGAGGAGGGGTCGGTTGTTGAGACCCAGTACTTC.

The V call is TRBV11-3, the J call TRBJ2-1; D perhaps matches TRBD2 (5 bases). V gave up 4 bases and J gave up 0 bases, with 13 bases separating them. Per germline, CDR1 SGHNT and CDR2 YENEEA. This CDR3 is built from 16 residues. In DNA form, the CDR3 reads TGTGCCAGCAGCTGGAGCGGCCGGGGCTCCTACAATGAGCAGTTCTTC. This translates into CASSWSGRGSYNEQFF.

The CDR3 region is CASSTGREIGDTQYF. CDR3 coding DNA: TGTGCCAGCAGTACAGGCCGGGAGATCGGGGATACGCAGTATTTT. This chain connects TRBV28 to TRBJ2-3, with D possibly matching TRBD2 (6 bases). This CDR3 contains 15 residues. Germline V gene sequence: CDR1 MDHEN, CDR2 SYDVKM. The V end was cut by 5 bases, the J end by 6 bases, with 18 bases between.

CDR3 in DNA: TGTGCCAGCAGCCAACAGGGGGCTGGCGAAAAACTGTTTTTT. Residues: CASSQQGAGEKLFF. The genes are TRBV7-9 and TRBJ1-4, with 9 nucleotides matching TRBD1. Germline CDR1 SEHNR, CDR2 FQNEAQ (reference sequence). The CDR3 is 14 amino acids. The ends lost 5 bases at V and 8 bases at J; junction bases unmatched: 6.

The CDR3 DNA is TGTGCCAGCAGCCGACAGAACCCGAACACTGAAGCTTTCTTT. It codes for CASSRQNPNTEAFF. The gene calls are TRBV7-8 and TRBJ1-1; D is perhaps TRBD1 (5 bases). The CDR3 is made up of 14 amino acids. Per the germline V gene, CDR1 is SGHVS and CDR2 is FQNEAQ. Trimming removed 5 bases at V and 1 base at J, with 11 bases between.

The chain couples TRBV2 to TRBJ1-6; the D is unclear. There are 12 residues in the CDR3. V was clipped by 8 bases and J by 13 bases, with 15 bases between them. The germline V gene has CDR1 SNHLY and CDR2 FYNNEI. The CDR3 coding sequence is TGTGCCAGCTTCAGTCTGACTTCCCCCCTCCACTTT. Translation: CASFSLTSPLHF.

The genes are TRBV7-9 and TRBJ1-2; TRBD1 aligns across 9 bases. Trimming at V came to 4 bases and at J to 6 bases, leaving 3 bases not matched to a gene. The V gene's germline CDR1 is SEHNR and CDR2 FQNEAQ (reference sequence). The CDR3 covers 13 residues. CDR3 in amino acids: CASSYDRGDGYTF. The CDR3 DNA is TGTGCCAGCAGCTACGACAGGGGGGATGGCTACACCTTC.

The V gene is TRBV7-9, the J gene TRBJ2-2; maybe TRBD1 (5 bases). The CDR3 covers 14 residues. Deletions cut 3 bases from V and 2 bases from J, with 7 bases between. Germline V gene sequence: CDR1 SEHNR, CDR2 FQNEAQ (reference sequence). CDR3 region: CASSFDSNTGELFF. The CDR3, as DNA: TGTGCCAGCAGCTTCGACAGTAACACCGGGGAGCTGTTTTTT.

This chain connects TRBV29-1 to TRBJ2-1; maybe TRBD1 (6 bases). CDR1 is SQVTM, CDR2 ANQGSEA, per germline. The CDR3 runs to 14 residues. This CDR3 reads CSHRQRGSYNEQFF. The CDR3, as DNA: TGCAGTCATCGCCAAAGGGGGTCCTACAATGAGCAGTTCTTC.

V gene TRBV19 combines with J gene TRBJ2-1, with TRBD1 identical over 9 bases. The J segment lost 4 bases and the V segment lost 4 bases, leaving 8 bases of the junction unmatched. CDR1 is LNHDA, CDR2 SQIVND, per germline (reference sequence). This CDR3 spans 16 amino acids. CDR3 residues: CASSNDRGFLYNEQFF. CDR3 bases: TGTGCCAGTAGTAACGACAGGGGGTTCCTATACAATGAGCAGTTCTTC.

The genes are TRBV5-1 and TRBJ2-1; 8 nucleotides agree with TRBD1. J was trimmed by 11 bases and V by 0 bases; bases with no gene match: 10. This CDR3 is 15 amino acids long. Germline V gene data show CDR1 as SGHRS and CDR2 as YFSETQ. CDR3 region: CASSLDMGGRGQQFF. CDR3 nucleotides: TGCGCCAGCAGCTTGGATATGGGGGGCAGGGGGCAGCAGTTCTTC.